The 3 T cell receptor beta chains listed next were all sequenced from one sample in a study of blood T cell repertoires in COVID-19. Only in-frame clones appear in the TCRdb table, and some are missing; sequencing was by immunoSEQ multiplex PCR. The data hold 150,000 to 200,000 clones, with about 81% observed a single time. Sequencing was performed on peripheral blood. The receptors here all came from a woman aged 80 or older with COVID-19, enrolled during active disease.

The chain employs TRBV4-2 and TRBJ2-3; D is possibly TRBD2 (5 bases). Germline lookup yields CDR1 LGHNA and CDR2 YNFKEQ. This CDR3 spans 13 amino acids. V was trimmed by 1 base and J by 4 bases, leaving 6 bases between them. DNA for the CDR3: TGTGCCAGCAGCCAAGGGACTCCAGATACGCAGTATTTT. It translates to CASSQGTPDTQYF.

The chain uses TRBV2 and TRBJ2-7; D ambiguous. CDR1 and CDR2 (germline): SNHLY, FYNNEI. V gave up 5 bases and J gave up 2 bases, with 13 bases separating them. This CDR3 spans 14 amino acids. CDR3: CASSSYRSAYEQYF. In nucleotides, the CDR3 is TGTGCCAGCAGTTCATATAGGAGCGCCTACGAGCAGTACTTC.

The V gene is TRBV4-2, the J gene TRBJ1-6, with D possibly TRBD1 on 6 matching bases. V lost 0 bases, J lost 6 bases, and 9 bases lay in between. This CDR3 contains 15 residues. Germline lookup yields CDR1 LGHNA and CDR2 YNFKEQ. CDR3 DNA: TGTGCCAGCAGCCAAGAACCAGGGGCTAATTCACCCCTCCACTTT. It encodes CASSQEPGANSPLHF.